Below are 31 T cell receptor beta chains sequenced from a single sample in a study of T cell changes during pregnancy in multiple sclerosis. Sequencing used immunoSEQ multiplex PCR; TCRdb keeps in-frame clones, though not all of them. The sample carries fewer than 110,000 clones, 80% to 95% recorded once. The sample was peripheral blood, taken in the third trimester of pregnancy. These receptors were obtained from a female donor in good health, enrolled as a control in a pregnancy study.

The V gene is TRBV11-2, the J gene TRBJ1-6, with D possibly TRBD1 on 6 matching bases. Germline V gene lookup returns CDR1 SGHAT and CDR2 FQNNGV. Trimming shortened V by 4 bases and J by 6 bases, and 13 bases separated the two germline ends. CDR3 length: 15 residues. Written as DNA, the CDR3 is TGTGCCAGCAGCTCCATACAGGGTCGTAATTCACCCCTCCACTTT. Its protein is CASSSIQGRNSPLHF.

The chain joins TRBV4-1 to TRBJ2-1; D perhaps matches TRBD2 (7 bases). This CDR3 spans 18 amino acids. Trimming removed 1 base at V and 6 bases at J, with 22 bases between. Germline lookup yields CDR1 MGHRA and CDR2 YSYEKL. CDR3 nucleotides: TGCGCCAGCAGCCAAGGAATTCTGGCGGGGGCCCCCCCCAATGAGCAGTTCTTC. Amino acids: CASSQGILAGAPPNEQFF.

This clone was picked up one time. The V and J genes are TRBV7-6 and TRBJ1-2; no reliable D call. Between the trimmed V and J ends, which lost 5 bases and 1 base, there was a span of 11 bases. Germline CDR1 is SGHVS and CDR2 is FNYEAQ. The CDR3 is 14 residues long. For the CDR3, the DNA is TGTGCCAGCAGCCCGGGATTAAATAACTATGGCTACACCTTC. Its translation is CASSPGLNNYGYTF.

The V gene is TRBV18, the J gene TRBJ1-1, with 9 bases lining up with TRBD1. This CDR3 comprises 15 residues. V dropped 6 bases and J dropped 2; count of bases not matched to a gene: 7. Germline lookup yields CDR1 KGHSH and CDR2 LQKENI. The CDR3 nucleotides are TGTGCCAGCTCGCCCGGGACAGGGCTAAACACTGAAGCTTTCTTT. This codes for CASSPGTGLNTEAFF.

The V and J genes are TRBV7-2 and TRBJ2-5; D possibly corresponds to TRBD1 (5 bases). V shed 5 bases and J shed 0 bases, with 13 bases lying between them. The germline V gene encodes CDR1 SGHTA and CDR2 FQGNSA. The CDR3 covers 15 residues. The CDR3 bases are TGTGCCAGCAGCCGGAATTACAGGTACCAAGAGACCCAGTACTTC. Its translation is CASSRNYRYQETQYF.

The rearrangement uses TRBV7-9 and TRBJ2-7; D is undetermined. Germline V gives CDR1 SEHNR, CDR2 FQNEAQ (reference sequence). The CDR3 spans 12 residues. The V end was cut by 5 bases, the J end by 0 bases, with 5 bases between. The CDR3 loop is CASSDSSYEQYF. DNA for the CDR3: TGTGCCAGCAGCGATAGCTCCTACGAGCAGTACTTC.

The chain joins TRBV2 to TRBJ2-1, with D perhaps TRBD2 (7 bases). Trimming left V 2 bases short and J 0 bases short, with 14 bases between. CDR3 length: 17 amino acids. Germline values: CDR1 SNHLY, CDR2 FYNNEI. CDR3 residues: CASSEPGGEPSYNEQFF. The CDR3 nucleotides are TGTGCCAGCAGTGAACCGGGGGGCGAGCCCTCCTACAATGAGCAGTTCTTC.

The chain employs TRBV6-4 and TRBJ2-3, with 8 bases lining up with TRBD2. From germline, CDR1 is MRHNA and CDR2 SNTAGT. V shed 5 bases and J 2 bases; nucleotides not matched to a gene: 6. CDR3 length equals 15 residues. CDR3 nucleotides: TGTGCCAGCAGTCCCGGGACTAGTGACACAGATACGCAGTATTTT. Translation gives CASSPGTSDTDTQYF.

The rearrangement links TRBV6-1 to TRBJ1-3; D is possibly TRBD1 (5 bases). Deletions cut 8 bases from V and 9 bases from J, with 23 bases between. Germline V gene lookup returns CDR1 MNHNS and CDR2 SASEGT. This CDR3 region has 15 residues. The CDR3, as DNA: TGTGCCAGCCCAGACCTCAGGGTTTCCGACGGCACCATATATTTT. Its protein product is CASPDLRVSDGTIYF.

The chain has TRBV6-5 and TRBJ2-7; 7 bases align to TRBD2. Per germline, CDR1 MNHEY and CDR2 SVGAGI. This CDR3 spans 13 amino acids. Losses at the gene ends were 8 bases for V and 4 bases for J; bases not matched to a gene: 8. The CDR3 loop is CASGGGKVYEQYF. Here the CDR3 DNA reads TGTGCCAGCGGGGGGGGGAAAGTGTACGAGCAGTACTTC.

The chain joins TRBV5-1 to TRBJ2-1; 9 bases map to TRBD2. V lost 9 bases and J lost 5; bases outside the gene matches: 12. The CDR3 extends over 15 amino acids. Germline assignment: CDR1 SGHRS and CDR2 YFSETQ. The CDR3 protein is CATLAVPSGNNEQFF. CDR3 bases: TGCGCCACCTTAGCCGTGCCTAGCGGGAACAATGAGCAGTTCTTC.

The rearrangement links TRBV4-3 to TRBJ1-2; 7 nucleotides agree with TRBD1. The junction had 8 bases not matched to a gene; V was cut back by 1 base and J by 6 bases. The germline V gene encodes CDR1 LGHNA and CDR2 YSLEER. The CDR3 totals 15 residues. The CDR3 coding sequence is TGCGCCAGCAGCCAAGTTTCGACAGGGTCTCATGGCTACACCTTC. It encodes CASSQVSTGSHGYTF.

The chain couples TRBV19 to TRBJ2-2; perhaps TRBD1 as D (6 bases). V was clipped by 10 bases and J by 3 bases, with 18 bases between them. The CDR3 contains 15 residues. The germline V gene has CDR1 LNHDA and CDR2 SQIVND (reference sequence). Here the CDR3 DNA reads TGTGCCACCAAGCCCGGGGCAGGGGACACCGGGGAGCTGTTTTTT. Its translation: CATKPGAGDTGELFF.

The J gene is TRBJ1-2, the V gene TRBV2; 8 bases match TRBD1. Trimming cost V 4 bases and J 10 bases; bases outside gene matches: 5. Germline lookup yields CDR1 SNHLY and CDR2 FYNNEI. This CDR3 contains 12 residues. The CDR3: CASSVHRGNYTF. The CDR3 bases are TGTGCCAGCAGTGTTCACAGGGGGAACTACACCTTC.

The CDR3 sequence is CASSMRAGTGSGSPMFF. For the CDR3, the DNA is TGCGCCAGCAGCATGAGAGCCGGGACAGGGTCTGGTTCTCCCATGTTCTTC. The chain joins TRBV5-1 to TRBJ2-1; the match to TRBD1 covers 9 bases. The length of the CDR3 is 17 residues. Germline CDR1 SGHRS, CDR2 YFSETQ. V lost 4 bases to trimming and J lost 15 bases; unmatched junction nucleotides: 23.

The CDR3 bases are TGTGCCAGCAGCTTAGGGGGACAGTACTACAATGAGCAGTTCTTC. Protein: CASSLGGQYYNEQFF. The chain uses TRBV11-2 and TRBJ2-1; 7 nucleotides align to TRBD1. This CDR3 has 15 residues. Germline CDR1 reads SGHAT; CDR2 reads FQNNGV. The J segment lost 3 bases and the V segment lost 1 base, leaving 3 bases of the junction unmatched.

J is TRBJ2-4 and V is TRBV7-3; D is perhaps TRBD2 (6 bases). This CDR3 region has 15 residues. Between the trimmed V and J ends, which lost 0 bases and 8 bases, there was a span of 14 bases. Germline V CDR1 and CDR2: SGHTA, FQGTGA. In DNA form, the CDR3 reads TGTGCCAGCAGCTTAACGGGGGGACCCTTTGACATTCAGTACTTC. Its protein is CASSLTGGPFDIQYF. Together with reference TRBV7-3 and TRBJ2-4, the CDR3 gives the full variable domain: GAGVSQTPSNKVTEKGKYVELRCDPISGHTALYWYRQSLGQGPEFLIYFQGTGAADDSGLPNDRFFAVRPEGSVSTLKIQRTERGDSAVYLCASSLTGGPFDIQYFGAGTRLSVL.

V usage is TRBV19 and J usage is TRBJ2-3, with D possibly being TRBD1 (6 bases). Germline assignment: CDR1 LNHDA and CDR2 SQIVND (reference sequence). The CDR3 sequence is 15 residues long. The V gene lost 1 base and the J gene lost 4 bases, with 12 bases spanning the gap. Here the CDR3 reads CASSIGQGNPDTQYF. The DNA for the CDR3 is TGTGCCAGTAGTATAGGTCAGGGGAACCCAGATACGCAGTATTTT.

The V gene is TRBV2, the J gene TRBJ1-3; 8 positions agree with TRBD1. With 7 bases clipped from V and 0 bases from J, the junction kept 11 bases outside the gene matches. The germline gives CDR1 SNHLY, CDR2 FYNNEI. The CDR3 runs 17 residues. CDR3 sequence reads: CASNEGQGRISGNTIYF. CDR3 DNA: TGTGCCAGCAACGAAGGACAGGGAAGAATCTCTGGAAACACCATATATTTT. Looking up the rest from reference TRBV2 and TRBJ1-3 gives the full variable domain: EPEVTQTPSHQVTQMGQEVILRCVPISNHLYFYWYRQILGQKVEFLVSFYNNEISEKSEIFDDQFSVERPDGSNFTLKIRSTKLEDSAMYFCASNEGQGRISGNTIYFGEGSWLTVV.

A note on this clone: Mismatch with germline at one junction end may stem from a read error. This chain connects TRBV27 to TRBJ1-2; 8 bases fit TRBD1. CDR1 and CDR2 (germline): MNHEY, SMNVEV (reference sequence). This CDR3 comprises 16 residues. CDR3 in amino acids: CASSVSQGVRGYGYTF. The CDR3 DNA follows: TGTGCCAGCAGTGTATCACAGGGGGTCCGGGGCTATGGCTACACCTTC.

This chain links TRBV4-3 with TRBJ1-2; TRBD1 agrees at 10 bases. The CDR3 extends over 16 amino acids. CDR1 and CDR2 (germline): LGHNA, YSLEER. V was pared by 0 bases and J by 7 bases, with 8 bases of the junction left unmatched. CDR3 loop: CASSQEIGDRGAGYTF. CDR3 sequence (DNA): TGCGCCAGCAGCCAAGAAATTGGGGACAGGGGTGCTGGCTACACCTTC.

This chain links TRBV5-8 with TRBJ1-1; a weak D match, TRBD1 (5 bases). Germline V CDR1 and CDR2: SGHTS, YDEGEE. The CDR3 contains 14 residues. V gave up 5 bases and J gave up 2 bases, with 13 bases separating them. CDR3 amino acids: CASRYGGTNTEAFF. The CDR3 DNA is TGTGCCAGCAGGTATGGGGGGACCAACACTGAAGCTTTCTTT.

This chain joins TRBV12-5 and TRBJ1-1; tentative D call: TRBD1 (5 bases). This CDR3 is built from 15 residues. Trimming took 8 bases from V and 0 from J, leaving 16 bases between them. The germline gives CDR1 LGHNT, CDR2 FRNRAP. CDR3 DNA sequence: TGTGCTAGTTTAACGGACACAACCATGAACACTGAAGCTTTCTTT. Amino acids: CASLTDTTMNTEAFF.

The V call is TRBV6-5, the J call TRBJ1-2, with D possibly being TRBD1 (6 bases). This CDR3 region has 15 residues. V dropped 2 bases and J dropped 7 bases, with 17 bases sitting between them. Per germline, CDR1 MNHEY and CDR2 SVGAGI. In DNA, the CDR3 is TGTGCCAGCAGTTACGGTGGGGGGGCGCGTGTTGGCTACACCTTC. Translated, it gives CASSYGGGARVGYTF.

The V and J genes are TRBV4-2 and TRBJ1-2; D not certain. Germline V gene data show CDR1 as LGHNA and CDR2 as YNFKEQ. The CDR3 is made up of 14 amino acids. Trimming took off 0 bases at V and 1 base at J, with 6 bases between the two ends. This CDR3 is CASSQEGSNYGYTF. Here the CDR3 DNA reads TGTGCCAGCAGCCAAGAGGGGAGTAACTATGGCTACACCTTC.

This sequence joins TRBV7-2 and TRBJ1-1; no clear D. V lost 5 bases and J lost 0, with 10 bases in between. CDR1 SGHTA and CDR2 FQGNSA come from the germline V gene. This CDR3 spans 14 amino acids. CDR3 amino acids: CASSPTAMNTEAFF. The CDR3 nucleotides are TGTGCCAGCAGCCCCACAGCCATGAACACTGAAGCTTTCTTT.

Note on this clone: Other DNA sequences in the sample encode the same CDR3. The CDR3 protein is CASSQEDRGGETQYF. For the CDR3, the DNA is TGCGCCAGCAGCCAAGAAGACAGGGGTGGCGAGACCCAGTACTTC. The rearrangement uses TRBV4-3 and TRBJ2-5; TRBD1 aligns across 8 bases. CDR1 LGHNA and CDR2 YSLEER come from the germline V gene. The CDR3 extends over 15 amino acids. With 0 bases clipped from V and 5 bases from J, the junction kept 5 bases outside the gene matches.

The V gene is TRBV6-1, the J gene TRBJ2-7, with D perhaps TRBD1 (6 bases). Trimming took off 0 bases at V and 0 bases at J, with 9 bases between the two ends. This CDR3 spans 15 amino acids. Germline-derived CDR1 and CDR2 are MNHNS and SASEGT. This CDR3 is CASSEALDSSYEQYF. As DNA, the CDR3 is TGTGCCAGCAGTGAAGCCTTGGACAGCTCCTACGAGCAGTACTTC.

The rearrangement uses TRBV5-4 and TRBJ1-2; D remains ambiguous. Germline V gene data show CDR1 as SGHNT and CDR2 as YYREEE (reference sequence). This CDR3 contains 15 residues. V gave up 0 bases and J gave up 4 bases, with 13 bases separating them. The CDR3 spells CASSLGGTMAYGYTF. The DNA of the CDR3 is TGTGCCAGCAGCTTGGGCGGTACAATGGCCTATGGCTACACCTTC.

Comment on this clone: The sample has other DNA sequences that encode this CDR3 too. The rearrangement joins TRBV5-4 to TRBJ1-3; unclear D gene. Germline V gives CDR1 SGHNT, CDR2 YYREEE (reference sequence). Trimming pared 0 bases from V and 0 bases from J, leaving 7 bases between. The CDR3 has 15 residues. The CDR3 reads CASSLDRSSGNTIYF. The CDR3 DNA reads TGTGCCAGCAGCTTGGACCGTAGCTCTGGAAACACCATATATTTT.

The V call is TRBV4-1, the J call TRBJ1-4; D is undetermined. This CDR3 is 16 amino acids long. Germline CDR1 MGHRA, CDR2 YSYEKL. Trimming took 4 bases from V and 1 from J, leaving 13 bases between them. The CDR3 bases are TGCGCCAGCAGCCCCCAAGAGGGCGTAACTAATGAAAAACTGTTTTTT. Translated: CASSPQEGVTNEKLFF.